The present T cell receptor beta chain was sequenced within a study of T cells in pancreatic ductal adenocarcinoma. The assay was immunoSEQ multiplex PCR, and TCRdb's table has in-frame clones only and misses some. The profile shows 15,000 to 20,000 clones, roughly 86% of them singletons. Selected pancreatic ductal adenocarcinoma patients had undergone surgery without neoadjuvant therapy. The sequence came from a human donor with pancreatic ductal adenocarcinoma. Sequencing input: PBMCs.

The CDR3 region has the DNA TGCGCCAGCAGCTTGCGGGGGGATAAAGAGACCCAGTACTTC. This codes for CASSLRGDKETQYF. The chain combines TRBV5-1 with TRBJ2-5, with 7 bases fitting TRBD2. Germline V gene lookup returns CDR1 SGHRS and CDR2 YFSETQ. The CDR3 is 14 residues long. V gave up 1 base and J gave up 3 bases; unmatched junction bases: 3.